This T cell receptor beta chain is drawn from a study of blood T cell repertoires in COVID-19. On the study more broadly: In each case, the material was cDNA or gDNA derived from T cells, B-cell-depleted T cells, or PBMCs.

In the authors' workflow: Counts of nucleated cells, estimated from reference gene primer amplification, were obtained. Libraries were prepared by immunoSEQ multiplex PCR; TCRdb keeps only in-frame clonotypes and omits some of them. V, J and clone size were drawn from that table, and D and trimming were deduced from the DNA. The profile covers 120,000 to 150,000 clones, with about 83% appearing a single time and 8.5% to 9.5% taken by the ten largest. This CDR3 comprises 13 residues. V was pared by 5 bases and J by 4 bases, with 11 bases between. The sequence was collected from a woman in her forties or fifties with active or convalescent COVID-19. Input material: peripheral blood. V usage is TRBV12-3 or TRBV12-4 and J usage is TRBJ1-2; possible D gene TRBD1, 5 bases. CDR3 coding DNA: TGTGCCAGCAGTCCCTCGGGGGGCTATGGCTACACCTTC. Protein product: CASSPSGGYGYTF.